This T cell receptor beta chain was found in a study of blood T cell repertoires in COVID-19. Overall study: The United States, Italy and Spain were the sources of the acute and convalescent COVID-19 samples.

Per the original methods: Amplified reference gene primers provided the basis for estimating nucleated cell counts. Some clones are missing from TCRdb's copy, which holds only in-frame ones; the method was immunoSEQ multiplex PCR. That table supplies the V and J calls and clone size; D and trimming were determined from the DNA. The sample carries 150,000 to 200,000 clones, about nine tenths recorded once. Input material: peripheral blood. The clonotype originates from a man between 18 and 35 years old who had recovered from COVID-19.

Here the CDR3 reads CAISVGLAADTQYF. The CDR3 DNA follows: TGTGCCATCAGTGTGGGACTAGCAGCAGATACGCAGTATTTT. The chain recombines TRBV10-3 with TRBJ2-3, with 9 bases lining up with TRBD2. Germline loops: CDR1 ENHRY, CDR2 SYGVKD. CDR3 length: 14 residues. With V trimmed by 4 bases and J by 4 bases, 3 bases remained unmatched.